The clone carrying this TCR beta chain was seen a handful of times. The antigen is not known. V was pared by 0 bases and J by 2 bases, with 16 bases between. This CDR3 contains 18 residues. CDR1 is MNHEY, CDR2 SMNVEV, per germline (reference sequence). The sample belongs to a study of T cells after yellow fever vaccination. Conversion of TCR transcripts into cDNA relied on 5'RACE template switching, which added a universal primer site and UMIs. In TCRdb, the 5' RACE reads were re-called with MiXCR into one record per CDR3 protein. In the table there are under 250,000 distinct CDR3 sequences, 6.9% of which are singletons. Findings of the study overall: Abundant contaminating clonotypes from the bulk population could appear in FACS-sorted repertoires. A secondary response was less intense yet reached its peak sooner, at day 5 versus 15. Most primary-vaccination clones reappeared after the booster (approximately 95% CD4, approximately 88% CD8).

The receptor's source is a man aged 25-40 years who received the YFV17D yellow fever vaccine. The source material was CD4+ T cells sorted from PBMCs, sampled 15 days after the yellow fever booster vaccination. V is TRBV27 and J is TRBJ2-2; D is ambiguous. CDR3 loop: CASSLSPPRQVNTGELFF. In nucleotides, the CDR3 is TGTGCCAGCAGTTTATCCCCTCCCCGGCAGGTTAACACCGGGGAGCTGTTTTTT.